The clone carrying this T cell receptor beta chain was seen a handful of times. The sample belongs to a study of memory CD4+ T cells and cytomegalovirus serostatus. The sort gate was single viable CD3+CD4+CD8-CD45RO+ cells for memory CD4+ T cells. Donors' CMV status reflects serum IgG against pp150, pp28, p38, p52. CD4+ T cells were isolated by positive magnetic selection. The germline CDR1 and CDR2 sequences are SNHLY and FYNNEI. With 6 bases removed from V and 6 bases from J, the gap between germline ends came to 12 bases. There are 12 residues in the CDR3. TCRdb keeps only in-frame clones here, not all; method: immunoSEQ multiplex PCR. The sample includes about 60,000 clones, 80% of them seen just once.

This clonotype was sampled from an adult in good health and CMV-seronegative. Some clones in this sample may be carry-over from other donors' samples. The chain is built from TRBV2 and TRBJ2-7, with D uncertain. Sequenced: memory CD4+ T cells from blood. CDR3 amino acids: CASSSQVSEQYF. CDR3 DNA sequence: TGTGCCAGCAGCAGCCAGGTCTCCGAGCAGTACTTC.